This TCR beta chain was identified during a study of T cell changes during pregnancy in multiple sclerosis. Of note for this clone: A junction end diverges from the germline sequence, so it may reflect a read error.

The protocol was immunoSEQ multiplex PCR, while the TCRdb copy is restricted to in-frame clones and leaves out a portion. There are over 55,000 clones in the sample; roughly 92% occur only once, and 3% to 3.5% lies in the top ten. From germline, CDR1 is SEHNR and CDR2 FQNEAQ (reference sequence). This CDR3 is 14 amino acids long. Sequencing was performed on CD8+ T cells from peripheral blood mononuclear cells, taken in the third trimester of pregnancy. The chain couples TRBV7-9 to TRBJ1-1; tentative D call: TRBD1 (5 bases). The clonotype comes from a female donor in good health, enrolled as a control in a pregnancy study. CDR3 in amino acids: CARSFTGQNTEAFF. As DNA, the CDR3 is TGTGCCAGAAGCTTTACAGGACAGAACACTGAAGCTTTCTTT.